This TCR beta chain was identified during a study of T cell responses to AZD1222 COVID-19 vaccine. TCRdb's table, derived via immunoSEQ multiplex PCR, lists solely in-frame clones and lacks some. The sample has 160,000 or so clones, around 87% seen once; the top ten hold 4% to 4.5%. The V gene end was trimmed by 0 bases and the J gene end by 6 bases; junction bases not matched to a gene: 1. The germline V gene has CDR1 MRHNA and CDR2 SNTAGT. The CDR3 runs 15 residues. Samples with a second dose at about 4 or about 12 weeks were pooled together. Overall study findings and caveats: AZD1222 recipients seropositive at baseline numbered only 5 to 7. Repertoire collection took place solely once the T cell response had peaked.

This clone was observed many times. Its antigen is not identified. Other DNA sequences in the same sample also yield this CDR3. This specimen was peripheral blood, taken 28 days after the second AZD1222 dose. The TCR originated in an adult who received the AZD1222 COVID-19 vaccine. The V call is TRBV6-4, the J call TRBJ2-1; 11 bases map to TRBD2. In nucleotides, the CDR3 is TGTGCCAGCAGTGACTCTAGCGGGGGGGCCAATGAGCAGTTCTTC. Encoded protein: CASSDSSGGANEQFF.